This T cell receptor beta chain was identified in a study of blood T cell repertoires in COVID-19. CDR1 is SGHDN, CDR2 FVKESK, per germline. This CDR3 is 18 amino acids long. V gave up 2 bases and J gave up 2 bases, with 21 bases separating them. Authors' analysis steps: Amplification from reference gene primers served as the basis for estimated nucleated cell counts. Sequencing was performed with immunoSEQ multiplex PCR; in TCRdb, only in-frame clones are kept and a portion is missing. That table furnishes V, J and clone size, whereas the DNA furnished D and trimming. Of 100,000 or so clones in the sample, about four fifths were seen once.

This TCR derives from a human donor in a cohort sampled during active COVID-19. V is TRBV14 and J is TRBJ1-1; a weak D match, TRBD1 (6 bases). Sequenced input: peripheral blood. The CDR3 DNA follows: TGTGCCAGCAGCCAACTCCGGGCCCAAAGGGGGTCAAACACTGAAGCTTTCTTT. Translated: CASSQLRAQRGSNTEAFF.